Reported below is one T cell receptor beta chain. Its antigen is unidentified. Sequenced by immunoSEQ multiplex PCR; TCRdb stores in-frame clones only, minus some. This sample yields fewer than 75,000 clones, of which around 94% are seen a single time; approximately 2% belongs to the top ten. These data are taken from a study of cytomegalovirus exposure and HLA in healthy donors. Study-level results: The investigators catalogued under 200 TCR beta chains as cytomegalovirus-associated. The dataset shows that most TCR sequences were rare, while some public TCRs occurred in many donors. One later analysis, an examination of the 100 to 150 validation repertoires, found that first-cohort TCR clusters tended to co-occur in them.

CDR3 length: 13 amino acids. V was cut by 4 bases and J by 6 bases, with 9 bases left in between. The germline gives CDR1 MNHNS, CDR2 SASEGT. This rearrangement joins TRBV6-1 to TRBJ2-2, with D maybe TRBD2 (5 bases). The TCR sequence derives from a woman younger than 35 in good health and CMV-seropositive. Sequencing was carried out using PBMCs. The CDR3 DNA reads TGTGCCAGCAGTGCTACTAGTTCCGGGGAGCTGTTTTTT. Translation gives CASSATSSGELFF.